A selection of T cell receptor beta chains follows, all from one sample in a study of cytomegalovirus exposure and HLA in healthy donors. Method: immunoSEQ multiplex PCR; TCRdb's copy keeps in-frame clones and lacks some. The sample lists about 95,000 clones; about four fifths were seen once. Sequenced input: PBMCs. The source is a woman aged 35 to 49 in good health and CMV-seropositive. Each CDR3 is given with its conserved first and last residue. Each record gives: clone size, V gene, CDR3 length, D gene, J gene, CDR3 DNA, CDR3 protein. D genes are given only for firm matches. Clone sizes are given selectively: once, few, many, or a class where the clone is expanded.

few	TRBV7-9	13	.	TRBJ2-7	TGTTCCAGCAGCTTCCGGGAAACCTACGAGCAGTACTTC	CSSSFRETYEQYF
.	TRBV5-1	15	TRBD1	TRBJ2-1	TGCGCCAGCAGCTTACTAGAGACAGGGATCAATGAGCAGTTCTTC	CASSLLETGINEQFF
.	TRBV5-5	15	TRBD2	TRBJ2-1	TGTGCCAGCAGCAGCCCCGGACTAGCGGGAGTTGGAAAGTTCTTC	CASSSPGLAGVGKFF
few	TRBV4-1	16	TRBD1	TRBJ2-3	TGCGCCAGCAGCCTTCCGGACAGGGGCCCCACAGATACGCAGTATTTT	CASSLPDRGPTDTQYF
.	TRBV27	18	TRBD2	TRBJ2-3	TGTGCCAGCAGTTTTTCTCCTTGGACTAGCGGGGGGGCAGATACGCAGTATTTT	CASSFSPWTSGGADTQYF
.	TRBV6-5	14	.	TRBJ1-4	TGTGCCAGCAGTGTGACGGGGAACAATGAAAAACTGTTTTTT	CASSVTGNNEKLFF
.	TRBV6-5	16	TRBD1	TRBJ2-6	TGTGCCAGCAGTTCCCAGGGGGTTACTGGGGCCAACGTCCTGACTTTC	CASSSQGVTGANVLTF
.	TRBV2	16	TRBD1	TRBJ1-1	TGTGCCAGCAGTGAAGCGCACAGGGGGCGCCGGACTGAAGCTTTCTTT	CASSEAHRGRRTEAFF
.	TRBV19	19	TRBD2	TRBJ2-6	TGTGCCAGAAAGGGGAGGGCGGGACGGAGTATCTCTGGGGCCAACGTCCTGACTTTC	CARKGRAGRSISGANVLTF
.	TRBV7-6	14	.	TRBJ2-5	TGTGCCAGCAGCTTTCGGTTAAACGAAGAGACCCAGTACTTC	CASSFRLNEETQYF
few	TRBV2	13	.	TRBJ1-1	TGTGCCAGCAGTGGGCCCTCGAACACTGAAGCTTTCTTT	CASSGPSNTEAFF
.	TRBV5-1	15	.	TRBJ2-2	TGCGCCAGCAGCTTGGCGGGCTGGGGCAGGGAGGAGCTGTTTTTT	CASSLAGWGREELFF
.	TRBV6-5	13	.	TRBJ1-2	TGTGCCAGCAGTTACAACCAGGGCTATGGCTACACCTTC	CASSYNQGYGYTF
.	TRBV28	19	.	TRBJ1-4	TGTGCCAGCAGTACTATGACAGACCGAGGACAGCTTCTTAATGAAAAACTGTTTTTT	CASSTMTDRGQLLNEKLFF
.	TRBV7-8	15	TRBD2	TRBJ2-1	TGTGCCAGCAGCCTCGGACTAGCGGGCAACAATGAGCAGTTCTTC	CASSLGLAGNNEQFF
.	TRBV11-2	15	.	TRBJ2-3	TGTGCCAGCAGCCCCGGTAGCGGACACACAGATACGCAGTATTTT	CASSPGSGHTDTQYF
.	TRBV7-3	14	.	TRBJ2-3	TGTGCCAGCAGCCCTCTATTGGGCACAGATACGCAGTATTTT	CASSPLLGTDTQYF
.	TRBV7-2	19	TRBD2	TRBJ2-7	TGTGCCAGCAGCTTAATCTGGGGACTAGCGGGAGGGCCAGGGTGGGAGCAGTACTTC	CASSLIWGLAGGPGWEQYF
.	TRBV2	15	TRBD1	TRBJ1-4	TGTGCCAGCAGTCCCCCGGGACAGGGGGGAGAAAAACTGTTTTTT	CASSPPGQGGEKLFF
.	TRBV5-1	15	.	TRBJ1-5	TGCGCCAGCAGCTCCCGGGGGGAGGTCGGTCAGCCCCAGCATTTT	CASSSRGEVGQPQHF
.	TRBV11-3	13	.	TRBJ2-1	TGTGCCAGCAGCCCGGACAGGAGGGGGGAGCAGTTCTTC	CASSPDRRGEQFF
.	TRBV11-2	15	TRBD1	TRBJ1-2	TGTGCCAGCAGCTTAAAACAGGGGGCAAGCTATGGCTACACCTTC	CASSLKQGASYGYTF
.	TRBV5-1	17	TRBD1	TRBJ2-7	TGCGCCAGCAGCTTGGACCCAGGGACAGGGGTTCGGAACGAGCAGTACTTC	CASSLDPGTGVRNEQYF
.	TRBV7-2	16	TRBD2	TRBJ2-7	TGTGCCAGCAGCCGCCAAGCGGGAGTGGTGGGCTACGAGCAGTACTTC	CASSRQAGVVGYEQYF
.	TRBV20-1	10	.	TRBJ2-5	TGCAGTGCTAGTATCCAGACCCAGTACTTC	CSASIQTQYF
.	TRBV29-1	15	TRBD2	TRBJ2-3	TGCAGCGTCCAACCACTAGCGGGAGAGGCAGATACGCAGTATTTT	CSVQPLAGEADTQYF
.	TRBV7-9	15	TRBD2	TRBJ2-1	TGTGCCAGCAGCTCCTTTCGCGGGAGTAGCAATGAGCAGTTCTTC	CASSSFRGSSNEQFF
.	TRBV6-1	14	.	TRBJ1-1	TGTGCCAGCAGTGCAAACAGGGAGATGACTGAAGCTTTCTTT	CASSANREMTEAFF